Sequencing of this T cell receptor beta chain was carried out in a study of T cells after yellow fever vaccination. Overall study findings and caveats: Peaking faster, on day 5 versus 15, the secondary response was nonetheless weaker.

V dropped 8 bases and J dropped 5; count of bases not matched to a gene: 8. The CDR3 has 13 amino acids. Germline V CDR1 and CDR2: SNHLY, FYNNEI. MiXCR, run by TCRdb on the 5' RACE reads, gives a single entry per CDR3 protein. Of about 340,000 distinct CDR3 sequences detected, more than 8.5% appear once; the ten largest clones hold more than 15%. With regard to this clonotype: The antigen remains undetermined.

This specimen was PBMCs, taken on the day of the first yellow fever vaccination. The chain has TRBV2 and TRBJ1-1, with TRBD1 matching over 7 bases. This clonotype was obtained from a man aged 18-30 years who received the YFV17D yellow fever vaccine. This chain's CDR3 is CASSDRELTEAFF. The CDR3 DNA is TGTGCCAGCTCCGACAGGGAATTGACTGAAGCTTTCTTT.